The clone carrying this T cell receptor beta chain was detected a few times. The antigen is undetermined. The immunoSEQ assay was v3. Assay used: immunoSEQ multiplex PCR; TCRdb lists only in-frame clones, some missing. The sample lists tens of thousands of clones, 70% to 80% occurring once. Noted time point: pre-treatment sample, taken before nivolumab and TIL therapy. This sample is drawn from a study of TIL therapy for anti-PD-1-resistant metastatic lung cancer. Study background: Median tumor PD-L1 proportion score was approximately 5.7%. By whole-exome sequencing, median non-synonymous tumor mutation burden was less than 1.6 mutations per megabase. Most patients had lung adenocarcinoma; a handful of tumors were EGFR-mutant, two ALK-rearranged; half smoked currently or formerly.

Study-wide findings and caveats: The baseline peripheral repertoire was partially replaced by infused TIL clonotypes that later decayed.

The CDR3 sequence is 16 residues long. Per the germline V gene, CDR1 is MGHRA and CDR2 is YSYEKL. The trim removed 1 base at V and 5 bases at J, leaving 10 bases unmatched. The V and J genes are TRBV4-1 and TRBJ1-2, with TRBD1 matching over 7 bases. Sequencing was performed on blood, taken at baseline. The origin of this receptor is a woman between 30 and 79 years old with non-small cell lung cancer. CDR3 nucleotide sequence: TGCGCCAGCAGCCAAGCCGCTGGACAGGTGGGATATGGCTACACCTTC. Protein sequence: CASSQAAGQVGYGYTF.